This T cell receptor (beta chain) came from a study of blood T cell repertoires in COVID-19. Measured with immunoSEQ multiplex PCR; TCRdb has only the in-frame clones, and not every one. The table shows 200,000 to 250,000 clones, with roughly four fifths occurring only once. The V segment lost 1 base and the J segment 9 bases; nucleotides outside the gene matches: 8. CDR1 is MDHEN, CDR2 SYDVKM, per germline. This CDR3 region has 16 residues. While infection was still active, Seattle patients were enrolled and then followed longitudinally. This sequence joins TRBV28 and TRBJ2-1, with 11 bases fitting TRBD2. Specimen: peripheral blood. The source is an elderly woman with COVID-19, enrolled during active disease. The CDR3 nucleotides are TGTGCCAGCAGTTTATCCTTAGCGGGAGGGCCTGGTGAGCAGTTCTTC. It specifies CASSLSLAGGPGEQFF. Together with reference TRBV28 and TRBJ2-1, the CDR3 gives the full variable domain: DVKVTQSSRYLVKRTGEKVFLECVQDMDHENMFWYRQDPGLGLRLIYFSYDVKMKEKGDIPEGYSVSREKKERFSLILESASTNQTSMYLCASSLSLAGGPGEQFFGPGTRLTVL.